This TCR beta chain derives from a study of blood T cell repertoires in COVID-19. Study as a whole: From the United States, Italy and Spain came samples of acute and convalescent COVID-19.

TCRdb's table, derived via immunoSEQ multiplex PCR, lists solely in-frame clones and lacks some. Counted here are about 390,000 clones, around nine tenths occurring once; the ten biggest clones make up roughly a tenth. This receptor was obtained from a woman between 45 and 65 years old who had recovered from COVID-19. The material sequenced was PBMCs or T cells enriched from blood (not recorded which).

CDR3 region: CASILAGGADTQYF. The CDR3 DNA sequence: TGTGCCAGCATTCTAGCGGGGGGGGCAGATACGCAGTATTTT. The genes are TRBV28 and TRBJ2-3, with 12 nucleotides matching TRBD2. The V gene's germline CDR1 is MDHEN and CDR2 SYDVKM. The CDR3 totals 14 residues. The trim removed 7 bases at V and 4 bases at J, leaving 3 bases unmatched.